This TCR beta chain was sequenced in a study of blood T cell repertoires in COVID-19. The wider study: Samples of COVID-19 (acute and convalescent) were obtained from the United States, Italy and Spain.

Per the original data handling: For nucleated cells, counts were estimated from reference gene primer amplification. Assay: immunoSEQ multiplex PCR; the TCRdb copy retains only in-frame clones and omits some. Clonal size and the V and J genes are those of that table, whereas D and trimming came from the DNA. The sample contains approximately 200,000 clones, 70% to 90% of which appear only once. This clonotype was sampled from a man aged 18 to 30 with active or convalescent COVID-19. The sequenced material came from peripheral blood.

CDR3 nucleotide sequence: TGTGCCAGCAGCTTAAGGACTAGCGGACCCACAGATACGCAGTATTTT. As protein: CASSLRTSGPTDTQYF. V is TRBV5-4 and J is TRBJ2-3; TRBD2 aligns across 10 bases. Germline values: CDR1 SGHNT, CDR2 YYREEE (reference sequence). V dropped 2 bases and J dropped 2; count of bases not matched to a gene: 5. The CDR3 loop spans 16 amino acids.